A single sample is the source of the 9 T cell receptor beta chains below, sequenced in a study of regulatory T cells in long-lasting Graves disease. Time point: newly diagnosed GD, antithyroid drugs for less than 3 months. RNA from PBMCs was the source of the TCR library. iRepertoire HTBI primers and Arm-PCR of CDR3 regions built TCR beta libraries. TCRdb fed the multiplex PCR reads into MiXCR, producing one record per CDR3 protein. The sample has about 300,000 distinct CDR3 sequences; 18% are singletons. The source material was peripheral blood mononuclear cells (PBMCs), sampled at new diagnosis, from a patient treated with antithyroid drugs. These receptors were obtained from a female donor with Graves disease.

This clonotype showed up many times. J is TRBJ2-7 and V is TRBV19; 7 bases agree with TRBD1. The germline V gene has CDR1 LNHDA and CDR2 SQIVND (reference sequence). After removal of 5 bases from V and 3 bases from J, the junction contained 10 bases not matched to a gene. CDR3 length: 15 amino acids. CDR3 residues: CASSGGRDRYYEQYF. The CDR3 DNA follows: TGTGCCAGTAGTGGGGGAAGGGACAGATACTACGAGCAGTACTTC.

This clonotype was counted ten times or more. The chain joins TRBV28 to TRBJ2-7; D gene unclear. There are 15 residues in the CDR3. The germline CDR1 and CDR2 sequences are MDHEN and SYDVKM. V was trimmed by 2 bases and J by 2 bases, leaving 13 bases between them. The CDR3 region is CASSLTQQVPYEQYF. The CDR3 nucleotides are TGTGCCAGCAGTTTAACCCAACAAGTGCCCTACGAGCAGTACTTC.

This clonotype has ten or more counts. This chain joins TRBV2 and TRBJ2-7; weak D call: TRBD1 (6 bases). Germline CDR1 SNHLY, CDR2 FYNNEI. The ends were cut back, 8 bases at V and 7 bases at J, with 15 bases in the middle. CDR3 length: 12 residues. This CDR3 is CASRDTGWEQYF. In DNA form, the CDR3 reads TGTGCCAGCCGGGACACCGGGTGGGAGCAGTACTTC.

The chain carries TRBV5-1 and TRBJ1-2; TRBD1 might be the D (5 bases). V lost 5 bases to trimming and J lost 6 bases, with 17 bases between them. The CDR3 runs to 14 residues. CDR1 is SGHRS and CDR2 is YFSETQ in the germline V gene. The CDR3 sequence: CASRPPGGGDGYTF. Written as DNA, the CDR3 is TGCGCCAGCAGGCCCCCCGGGGGTGGGGATGGCTACACCTTC.

J is TRBJ2-7 and V is TRBV7-9; D perhaps matches TRBD1 (6 bases). The length of the CDR3 is 14 residues. Germline loops: CDR1 SEHNR, CDR2 FQNEAQ (reference sequence). Trimming removed 5 bases from V and 7 bases from J, with 18 bases in between. The DNA of the CDR3 is TGTGCCAGCAGCATCCCTGAGGGGGTCGGAGAGCAGTACTTC. Amino acids: CASSIPEGVGEQYF.

The chain combines TRBV6-5 with TRBJ1-2, with D possibly matching TRBD1 (6 bases). V lost 2 bases, J lost 3 bases, and 13 bases lay in between. Germline CDR1 and CDR2: MNHEY and SVGAGI. CDR3 size: 15 residues. CDR3: CASSYLRQEDYGYTF. CDR3 nucleotide sequence: TGTGCCAGCAGTTACCTTAGACAGGAGGACTATGGCTACACCTTC.

Ten or more counts support this clonotype. V gene TRBV27 combines with J gene TRBJ2-2; the D gene is possibly TRBD2 (5 bases). The CDR3 covers 14 residues. The germline V gene has CDR1 MNHEY and CDR2 SMNVEV (reference sequence). V was shortened by 7 bases and J by 0 bases, with 9 bases between the two germline ends. Here the CDR3 DNA reads TGTGCCAGCAACCGGGATTCGAACACCGGGGAGCTGTTTTTT. It translates to CASNRDSNTGELFF.

The chain recombines TRBV24-1 with TRBJ2-1; possibly TRBD2 for D (6 bases). CDR1 is KGHDR and CDR2 is SFDVKD in the germline V gene. This CDR3 has 15 amino acids. Between the trimmed V and J ends, which lost 2 bases and 4 bases, there was a span of 11 bases. The CDR3 region has the DNA TGTGCCACCAGTGATTCAAAGCGGGCATACAATGAGCAGTTCTTC. It yields the protein CATSDSKRAYNEQFF.

With respect to this clonotype: At one of its ends the junction is not consistent with the germline gene, which may arise from a read error. The rearrangement links TRBV28 to TRBJ2-7; maybe TRBD1 (6 bases). Germline CDR1 is MDHEN and CDR2 is SYDVKM. CDR3 size: 13 residues. CDR3 sequence reads: CASSPGQNYGQYF. The CDR3 coding sequence is TGTGCCAGCAGTCCGGGACAAAATTACGGGCAGTACTTC. The entire variable domain, with the rest obtained from reference TRBV28 and TRBJ2-7, is as follows: DVKVTQSSRYLVKRTGEKVFLECVQDMDHENMFWYRQDPGLGLRLIYFSYDVKMKEKGDIPEGYSVSREKKERFSLILESASTNQTSMYLCASSPGQNYGQYFGPGTRLTVT.